This TCR beta chain was recovered during a study of blood T cells in healthy people across ages (dated by TCRdb to between 2014 and 2017). Notes on the research overall: In model experiments, template switching captured about one uniquely barcoded TCR beta cDNA molecule for every two T cells. To avoid experimental bias, donors of different ages were distributed randomly across sequencing lanes. To track age-related changes in TCR beta repertoire diversity, the study relied on deep sequencing normalized with unique cDNA molecular identifiers. Donors were grouped into four age groups: young (average approximately 16 years), middle-aged (roughly 37), aged (approximately 58) and long-lived (less than 85). For two donors (one aged 18 to 30 and one aged 80 or older), the study analyzed two additional independent replicas of 1 million unique cDNA reads from the same blood draw. Study-level results and caveats: Because donor CMV infection status was unknown, age-related changes in expanded clonotypes were potentially confounded. Compared with the aged group, the long-lived group had more naive CD4+ T cells, fewer expanded clones and increased TCR diversity, a pattern suggesting age selection. A strong correlation was found between observed TCR beta diversity and the percentage of naive T cells measured by flow cytometry. Estimates of total diversity based on one million sequenced T cells were regarded as lower bounds and as underestimates. As age increased, observed TCR beta diversity per million T cells dropped in a roughly linear way, and a significant reduction was already evident by age 40. Bulk unsorted PBMC profiling prevented conclusive comparison of naive and antigen-experienced compartments.

The method behind the library was 5' RACE. Sequencing instrument: Illumina HiSeq 2500. A second PCR of 7 to 11 cycles was run with a J-beta primer mix and a sample-barcoded 5' primer. Each TCR beta cDNA molecule received a unique molecular identifier from a template-switch 5' adaptor carrying 12 random nucleotides. At least 2.5 million CDR3-containing paired-end reads were obtained from each sample. The Mint cDNA synthesis kit, primed by a TRBC-specific oligonucleotide, was used to synthesize first-strand cDNA from all RNA. After uracil-DNA glycosylase treatment, a first 18-cycle PCR used universal primers M1SS and BC2_uni_R on all cDNA. Concerning the study's data processing: For normalization, 1 million high-quality reads were randomly selected from each sample, with every read carrying a distinct molecular identifier. Instead of being binned into consensus sequences, reads that shared molecular identifiers were thrown out. MiTCR, run with a Q25 quality threshold and the strictest error-elimination algorithm, handled CDR3 identification, clonotype clustering and error correction. A nonparametric unseen species model with Euler transformation was used to estimate lower-bound total TCR beta diversity. Using fastp at Q25 and MiXCR, TCRdb reprocessed the public reads and kept productive beta chains. One record per CDR3 amino acid sequence lists the most common genes and DNA. These V and J calls rely on TCRdb rather than the paper's analysis. The sample profile shows hundreds of thousands of distinct CDR3 sequences; approximately 40% of them were found once. About 30% of the sample rests with the top ten.

This clonotype came up a few times. There is no known antigen for this receptor. It has no much larger one-base neighbor in the sample; base qualities were not kept. Systemically healthy Caucasian individuals from Russia, 35 to 40 in total and aged roughly 6 to 100 years, were included as donors. About 9.6 milliliters of peripheral blood were collected from each donor into EDTA-treated Vacutainer tubes. Ficoll-Paque density-gradient centrifugation was used to isolate PBMCs, with at least 6 million per sample. Total RNA, at least 5 micrograms per sample, was extracted from PBMCs with Trizol reagent. For every donor, an aliquot of PBMCs went through flow cytometry to measure the percentages of naive CD45RAhigh/CD27high T cells. From a lookup of the germline V gene (reference sequence), CDR1 and CDR2 are LNHNV and YYDKDF. The CDR3, cysteine through phenylalanine, is 16 amino acids long. Here the CDR3 DNA is all that survives: 48 bases in frame from base 1. The trim is 0 bases for V and 7 bases for J, with a gap of 16 bases between the germline ends.

Sequencing was performed on blood. This TCR was sampled from a man aged 80 or over in good health. The rearranged chain carries TRBV15 and TRBJ2-1; TRBD2 is a possible D gene, resting on 7 matching bases. At the DNA level, the sequence is TGTGCCACCAGCAGAGATAAGGGAGGGGGGAATAATGAGCAGTTCTTC. The encoded protein is CATSRDKGGGNNEQFF. With the portions outside the CDR3 filled from the reference TRBV15 and TRBJ2-1 genes, the complete variable region becomes DAMVIQNPRYQVTQFGKPVTLSCSQTLNHNVMYWYQQKSSQAPKLLFHYYDKDFNNEADTPDNFQSRRPNTSFCFLDIRSPGLGDTAMYLCATSRDKGGGNNEQFFGPGTRLTVL.